The 24 T cell receptor beta chains presented below share a single source sample, sequenced in a study of molecular identifiers for immune sequencing clone quantification. TCRdb ran MiXCR on the PCR reads and lists one entry per CDR3 protein. This sample has 400,000 to 600,000 distinct CDR3 sequences; about 26% occur once, and the top ten carry around 0.78%. The sequencing sample was made of naive CD8+ T cells from blood, with Jurkat cell RNA spiked in. Sample subset: FACS-sorted CD8+CD4-CCR7+CD45RA+ naive T cells. Receptors originate from a human donor in good health. Some libraries in this study had Jurkat cell RNA spiked in.

V usage is TRBV4-1 and J usage is TRBJ2-2; D is perhaps TRBD1 (6 bases). V lost 0 bases, J lost 1 base, and 15 bases lay in between. Germline values: CDR1 MGHRA, CDR2 YSYEKL. There are 18 residues in the CDR3. The CDR3 spells CASSQDSTGTLNTGELFF. CDR3 DNA sequence: TGCGCCAGCAGCCAAGATTCTACCGGGACACTGAACACCGGGGAGCTGTTTTTT.

As to this clonotype: Being one base from a much bigger clone, this may be a read error. V is TRBV28 and J is TRBJ2-3, with TRBD2 identical over 11 bases. This CDR3 is 19 amino acids long. CDR1 and CDR2 (germline): MDHEN, SYDVKM. CDR3 sequence: CASSFSTSGSSMGTDTQCF. In nucleotides, the CDR3 is TGTGCCAGCAGTTTTAGTACTAGCGGGAGTAGTATGGGCACAGATACGCAGTGTTTT.

The chain recombines TRBV10-3 with TRBJ2-3; 8 positions agree with TRBD2. The CDR3 sequence is 15 residues long. V trimming: 6 bases; J trimming: 4 bases; junction bases outside the gene matches: 9. Germline CDR1 is ENHRY and CDR2 is SYGVKD. CDR3 bases: TGTGCCATCAGCCCGATTAGCGGGGTGGCAGATACGCAGTATTTT. This translates into CAISPISGVADTQYF.

This clonotype was seen at least ten times. This rearrangement joins TRBV5-8 to TRBJ2-3; TRBD2 is a possible D gene (6 bases). The V and J ends lost 4 bases and 11 bases respectively, with 14 bases between them. The CDR3 has 12 amino acids. Germline CDR1 and CDR2: SGHTS and YDEGEE. The CDR3 DNA reads as TGTGCCAGCAGCCTGGCCGGGGGTAGGCAGTATTTT. Amino acids: CASSLAGGRQYF.

This chain joins TRBV12-3 or TRBV12-4 and TRBJ1-2; the D gene is possibly TRBD1 (5 bases). The CDR3 runs 14 residues. The V end lost 3 bases, the J end lost 6 bases, and 14 bases lay between the germline ends. The CDR3 protein is CASSFVAWGHGYTF. The DNA of the CDR3 is TGTGCCAGCAGTTTTGTCGCGTGGGGCCATGGCTACACCTTC.

This rearrangement joins TRBV6-6 to TRBJ2-5, with 11 bases identical to TRBD2. In germline, CDR1 is MNHNY, CDR2 SVGAGI (reference sequence). The ends lost 6 bases at V and 2 bases at J; junction bases unmatched: 8. The CDR3 consists of 16 residues. CDR3 in DNA: TGTGCCAGCAGACCCGAGGGACTAGCGGTACAAGAGACCCAGTACTTC. It translates to CASRPEGLAVQETQYF.

This clonotype has at least ten counts. V gene TRBV7-9 combines with J gene TRBJ2-1; D perhaps matches TRBD1 (6 bases). Trimming left V 2 bases short and J 8 bases short, with 25 bases between. This CDR3 is 18 amino acids long. Per the germline V gene, CDR1 is SEHNR and CDR2 is FQNEAQ (reference sequence). The CDR3 DNA reads TGTGCCAGCAGCTTATCTTCCCGAGACAGGTCTCGGGGCGATGAGCAGTTCTTC. This sequence encodes CASSLSSRDRSRGDEQFF.

This clonotype was detected many times. This CDR3 reads CASSTQTDSYEQYF. The CDR3 region has the DNA TGTGCCAGCAGCACGCAGACAGACTCCTACGAGCAGTACTTC. The chain joins TRBV5-4 to TRBJ2-7; weak D call: TRBD1 (5 bases). Germline loops: CDR1 SGHNT, CDR2 YYREEE (reference sequence). The CDR3 contains 14 residues. The germline V and J ends were trimmed by 4 bases and 0 bases, with 11 bases remaining between them.

The chain couples TRBV29-1 to TRBJ2-3, with 14 nucleotides matching TRBD2. Germline values: CDR1 SQVTM, CDR2 ANQGSEA. The V gene end was trimmed by 1 base and the J gene end by 0 bases; junction bases not matched to a gene: 15. The CDR3 covers 21 residues. The CDR3: CSVEGGSGLAGGSASTDTQYF. CDR3 nucleotides: TGCAGCGTTGAAGGGGGATCAGGACTAGCGGGGGGATCCGCTAGCACAGATACGCAGTATTTT.

The chain recombines TRBV19 with TRBJ2-7; the match to TRBD2 covers 9 bases. CDR1 LNHDA and CDR2 SQIVND come from the germline V gene (reference sequence). CDR3 length: 15 residues. V shed 6 bases, J shed 3 bases, and the junction held 9 bases outside the gene matches. Here the CDR3 DNA reads TGTGCCAGTAGCCTCACGAGCGGGGGGATCTACGAGCAGTACTTC. This translates into CASSLTSGGIYEQYF. Filled out from reference TRBV19 and TRBJ2-7, the complete variable domain reads DGGITQSPKYLFRKEGQNVTLSCEQNLNHDAMYWYRQDPGQGLRLIYYSQIVNDFQKGDIAEGYSVSREKKESFPLTVTSAQKNPTAFYLCASSLTSGGIYEQYFGPGTRLTVT.

Details on this clonotype: A clone one base away is much larger, so this may be a read error. The chain employs TRBV4-3 and TRBJ1-1, with no clear D. The CDR3 runs 14 residues. Looked up from germline, CDR1 is LGHNA and CDR2 is YSLEER. CDR3: CASSQDTANIEAFF. CDR3 coding DNA: TGCGCCAGCAGCCAAGATACGGCTAACATTGAAGCTTTCTTT.

As for this clonotype: A much larger clonotype is one base distant, so this may be a read error. The J gene is TRBJ2-7, the V gene TRBV7-9; D call uncertain. Germline CDR1 and CDR2: SEHNR and FQNEAQ (reference sequence). CDR3 length: 13 amino acids. CDR3 residues: CASSPSARYERYF. In DNA form, the CDR3 reads TGTGCCAGCAGCCCGAGCGCGAGGTACGAGCGGTACTTC.

Many counts were recorded for this clonotype. This rearrangement joins TRBV14 to TRBJ2-7; no clear D. Germline V gene sequence: CDR1 SGHDN, CDR2 FVKESK. The V gene lost 0 bases and the J gene lost 12 bases, with 15 bases spanning the gap. The CDR3 is 13 amino acids. The CDR3 here is CASSQEVRLDLYF. Written as DNA, the CDR3 is TGTGCCAGCAGCCAAGAAGTACGGTTGGATCTGTACTTC.

This clonotype was picked up many times. This rearrangement joins TRBV12-3 or TRBV12-4 to TRBJ2-3; D is possibly TRBD1 (6 bases). Trimming removed 8 bases at V and 6 bases at J, with 18 bases between. This CDR3 comprises 14 residues. The CDR3 bases are TGTGCCAGCGCCGGGACAACCCGTATGGATACGCAGTATTTT. It translates to CASAGTTRMDTQYF.

This clonotype was counted between two and nine times. This chain joins TRBV6-5 and TRBJ2-1, with 8 bases aligning to TRBD1. J gave up 4 bases and V 9 bases, and 11 bases lay outside the gene matches. The CDR3 covers 15 residues. Germline lookup yields CDR1 MNHEY and CDR2 SVGAGI. The CDR3 is CASKPGTGAYNEQFF. The CDR3 region has the DNA TGTGCCAGTAAGCCCGGGACAGGAGCTTACAATGAGCAGTTCTTC.

This clonotype was seen a few times. This rearrangement joins TRBV9 to TRBJ2-7, with 13 bases that match TRBD2. Germline V gene sequence: CDR1 SGDLS, CDR2 YYNGEE. V lost 4 bases to trimming and J lost 7 bases; unmatched junction nucleotides: 11. There are 16 residues in the CDR3. The CDR3 DNA reads as TGTGCCAGCAGCCCTCGACTAGCGGGAGGTAGAGGAGAGCAGTACTTC. This sequence encodes CASSPRLAGGRGEQYF.

This chain uses TRBV13 with TRBJ2-7; tentative D call: TRBD2 (7 bases). V gave up 5 bases and J gave up 8 bases, with 22 bases separating them. From germline, CDR1 is PRHDT and CDR2 FYEKMQ (reference sequence). The length of the CDR3 is 15 residues. The DNA for the CDR3 is TGTGCCAGCAGCCAGCCTGCCCCTGGGGGGGGCCAGCAGTACTTC. Amino acids: CASSQPAPGGGQQYF.

At least ten counts were recorded for this clonotype. V gene TRBV2 combines with J gene TRBJ2-3; 8 bases fit TRBD2. CDR1 SNHLY and CDR2 FYNNEI come from the germline V gene. V lost 4 bases, J lost 3 bases, and 6 bases stayed unmatched. The CDR3 runs to 15 residues. The CDR3 region has the DNA TGTGCCAGCAGTGGCGAGCGGGGGAGAACAGATACGCAGTATTTT. Its translation: CASSGERGRTDTQYF.

Concerning this clonotype: This clone may be a read error of a much larger clone one base away. This chain joins TRBV5-6 and TRBJ2-3, with D uncertain. The CDR3 is 17 amino acids. Between the trimmed V and J ends, which lost 0 bases and 0 bases, there was a span of 14 bases. CDR1 SGHDT and CDR2 YYEEEE come from the germline V gene. CDR3 in amino acids: CASSLVVWTTSTDTQYF. The CDR3 DNA is TGTGCCAGCAGCTTGGTCGTCTGGACGACTAGCACAGATACGCAGTATTTT.

There are a few counts of this clonotype. CDR3 bases: TGTGCCAGCAGCTTTCTAGCGGGGTACCAAGAGACCCAGTACTTC. It specifies CASSFLAGYQETQYF. This chain links TRBV7-9 with TRBJ2-5; 9 nucleotides agree with TRBD2. CDR3 length equals 15 residues. Losses at the gene ends were 3 bases for V and 0 bases for J; bases not matched to a gene: 2. Germline V gives CDR1 SEHNR, CDR2 FQNEAQ (reference sequence). Looking up the rest from reference TRBV7-9 and TRBJ2-5 gives the full variable domain: DTGVSQNPRHKITKRGQNVTFRCDPISEHNRLYWYRQTLGQGPEFLTYFQNEAQLEKSRLLSDRFSAERPKGSFSTLEIQRTEQGDSAMYLCASSFLAGYQETQYFGPGTRLLVL.

This clonotype was seen a handful of times. The V and J genes are TRBV20-1 and TRBJ2-5, with D perhaps matching TRBD1 or TRBD2 (7 bases each). V was cut by 1 base and J by 5 bases, with 20 bases left in between. The CDR3 extends over 16 amino acids. Per the germline V gene, CDR1 is DFQATT and CDR2 is SNEGSKA (reference sequence). DNA of the CDR3: TGCAGTGCTAGAGGGCCCCCGACAGGGAGGGAGGAGACCCAGTACTTC. This gives the protein CSARGPPTGREETQYF.

This clonotype has at least ten counts. The genes are TRBV12-3 or TRBV12-4 and TRBJ2-3; weak D call: TRBD1 (6 bases). V dropped 7 bases and J dropped 4 bases, with 12 bases sitting between them. The CDR3 consists of 13 residues. The CDR3 sequence is CASTQGLADTQYF. The CDR3 DNA reads as TGTGCCAGCACCCAGGGGTTGGCAGATACGCAGTATTTT.

This clonotype came up a few times. The chain is built from TRBV4-3 and TRBJ1-3, with TRBD1 matching 9 bases. V was pared by 0 bases and J by 3 bases, with 6 bases of the junction left unmatched. The CDR3 is made up of 17 amino acids. Germline V gene sequence: CDR1 LGHNA, CDR2 YSLEER. The CDR3 sequence is CASSQDPGTGSGNTIYF. The CDR3 region has the DNA TGCGCCAGCAGCCAAGACCCAGGGACAGGGAGTGGAAACACCATATATTTT.

Regarding this clonotype: This may be a read error: a much more frequent sequence differs by one nucleotide. The V and J genes are TRBV13 and TRBJ2-3, with a tentative D call TRBD1 (5 bases). The last part of the DNA fits TRBJ1-5 better; the J call may be wrong. The CDR3 contains 18 residues. The germline gives CDR1 PRHDT, CDR2 FYEKMQ (reference sequence). The chain's CDR3 is CASSDGTSGSASTDTQHF. DNA of the CDR3: TGTGCCAGCAGCGACGGGACTAGCGGGAGCGCTAGCACAGATACGCAGCATTTT.